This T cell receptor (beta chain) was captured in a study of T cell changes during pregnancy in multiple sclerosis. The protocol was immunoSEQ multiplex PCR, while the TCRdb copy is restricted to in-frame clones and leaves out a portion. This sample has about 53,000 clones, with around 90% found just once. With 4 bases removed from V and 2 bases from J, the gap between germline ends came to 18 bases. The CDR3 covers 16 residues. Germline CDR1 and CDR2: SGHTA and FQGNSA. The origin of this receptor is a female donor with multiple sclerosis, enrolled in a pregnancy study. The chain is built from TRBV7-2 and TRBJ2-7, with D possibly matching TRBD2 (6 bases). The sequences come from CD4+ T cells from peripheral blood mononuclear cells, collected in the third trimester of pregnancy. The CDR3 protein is CASSSPLGGMPYEQYF. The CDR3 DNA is TGTGCCAGCAGCTCGCCCTTGGGGGGAATGCCCTACGAGCAGTACTTC.